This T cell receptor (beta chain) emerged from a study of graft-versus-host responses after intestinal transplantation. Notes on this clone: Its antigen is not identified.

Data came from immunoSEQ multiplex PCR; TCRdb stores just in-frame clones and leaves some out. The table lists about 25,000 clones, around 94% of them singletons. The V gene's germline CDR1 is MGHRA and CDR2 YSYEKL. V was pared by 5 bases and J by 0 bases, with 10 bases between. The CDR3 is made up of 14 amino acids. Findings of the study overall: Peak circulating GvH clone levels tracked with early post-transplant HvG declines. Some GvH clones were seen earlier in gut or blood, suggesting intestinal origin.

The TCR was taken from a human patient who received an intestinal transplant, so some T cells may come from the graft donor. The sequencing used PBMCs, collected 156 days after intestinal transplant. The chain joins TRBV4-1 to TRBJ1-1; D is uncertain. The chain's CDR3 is CASSLRSVNTEAFF. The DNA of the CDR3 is TGCGCCAGCAGCTTACGATCAGTGAACACTGAAGCTTTCTTT.